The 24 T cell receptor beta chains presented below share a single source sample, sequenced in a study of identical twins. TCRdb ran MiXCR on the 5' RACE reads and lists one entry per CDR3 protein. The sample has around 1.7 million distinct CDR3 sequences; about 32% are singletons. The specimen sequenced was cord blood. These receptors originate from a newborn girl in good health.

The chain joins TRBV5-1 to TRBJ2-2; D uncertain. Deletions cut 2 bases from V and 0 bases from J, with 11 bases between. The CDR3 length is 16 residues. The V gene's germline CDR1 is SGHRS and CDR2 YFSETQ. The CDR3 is CASSFTEKTNTGELFF. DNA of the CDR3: TGCGCCAGCAGCTTTACGGAAAAAACGAACACCGGGGAGCTGTTTTTT.

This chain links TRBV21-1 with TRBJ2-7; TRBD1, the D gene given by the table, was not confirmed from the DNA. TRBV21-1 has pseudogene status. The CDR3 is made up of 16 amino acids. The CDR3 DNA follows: TGTGCCAGCAGGTTATGGCAGACAGGGGAACACTACGAGCAGTACTTC. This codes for CASRLWQTGEHYEQYF.

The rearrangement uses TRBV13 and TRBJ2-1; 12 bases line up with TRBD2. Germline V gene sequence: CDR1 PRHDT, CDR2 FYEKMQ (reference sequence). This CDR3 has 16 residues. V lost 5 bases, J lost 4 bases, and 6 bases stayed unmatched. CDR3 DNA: TGTGCCAGCAGCCCAGCTGGACTAGCGGGATACAATGAGCAGTTCTTC. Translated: CASSPAGLAGYNEQFF.

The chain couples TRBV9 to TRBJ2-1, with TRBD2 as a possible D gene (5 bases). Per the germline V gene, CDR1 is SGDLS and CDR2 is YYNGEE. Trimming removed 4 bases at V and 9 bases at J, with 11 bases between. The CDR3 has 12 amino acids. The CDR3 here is CASSPMSGEQFF. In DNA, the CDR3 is TGTGCCAGCAGCCCAATGAGCGGTGAGCAGTTCTTC.

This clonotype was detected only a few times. The CDR3: CASSQGRVRNQPQHF. The CDR3 DNA is TGTGCCAGCAGCCAAGGCAGGGTGAGGAATCAGCCCCAGCATTTT. The rearrangement joins TRBV4-2 to TRBJ1-5, with D possibly matching TRBD1 (5 bases). The CDR3 totals 15 residues. Per germline, CDR1 LGHNA and CDR2 YNFKEQ. V was clipped by 1 base and J by 4 bases, with 11 bases between them.

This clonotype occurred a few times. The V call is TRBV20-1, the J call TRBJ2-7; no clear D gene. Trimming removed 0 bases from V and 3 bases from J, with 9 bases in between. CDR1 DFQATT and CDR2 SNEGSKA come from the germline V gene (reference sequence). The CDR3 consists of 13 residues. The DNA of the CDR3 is TGCAGTGCTAGAGACGGCAACCGCTACGAGCAGTACTTC. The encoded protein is CSARDGNRYEQYF.

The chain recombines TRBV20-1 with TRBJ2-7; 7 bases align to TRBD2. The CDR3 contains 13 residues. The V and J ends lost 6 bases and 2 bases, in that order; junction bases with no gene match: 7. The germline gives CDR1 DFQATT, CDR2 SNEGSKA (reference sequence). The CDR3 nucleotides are TGCAGTGCCGGGGGGAATGTTGCCTACGAGCAGTACTTC. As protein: CSAGGNVAYEQYF.

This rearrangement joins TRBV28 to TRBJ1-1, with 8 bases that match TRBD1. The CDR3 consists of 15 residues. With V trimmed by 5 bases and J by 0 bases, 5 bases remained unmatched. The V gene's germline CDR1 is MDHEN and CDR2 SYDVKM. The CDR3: CASSTGDRLNTEAFF. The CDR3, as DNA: TGTGCCAGCAGTACCGGGGACAGGCTGAACACTGAAGCTTTCTTT.

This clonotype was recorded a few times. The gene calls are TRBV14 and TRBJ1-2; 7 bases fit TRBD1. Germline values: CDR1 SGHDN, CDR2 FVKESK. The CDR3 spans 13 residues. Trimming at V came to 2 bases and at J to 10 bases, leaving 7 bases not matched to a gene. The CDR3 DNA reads TGTGCCAGCAGCCAATTGAGGGGGCGCGACTACACCTTC. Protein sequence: CASSQLRGRDYTF.

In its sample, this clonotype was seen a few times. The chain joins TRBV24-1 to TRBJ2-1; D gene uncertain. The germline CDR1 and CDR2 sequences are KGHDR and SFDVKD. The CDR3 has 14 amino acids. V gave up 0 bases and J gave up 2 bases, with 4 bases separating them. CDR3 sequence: CATSDLEAYNEQFF. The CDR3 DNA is TGTGCCACCAGTGATTTGGAGGCCTACAATGAGCAGTTCTTC.

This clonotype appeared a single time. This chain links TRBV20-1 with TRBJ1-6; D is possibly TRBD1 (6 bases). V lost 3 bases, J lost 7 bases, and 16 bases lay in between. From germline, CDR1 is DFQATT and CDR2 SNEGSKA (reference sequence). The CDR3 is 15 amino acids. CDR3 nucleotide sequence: TGCAGTGCTAGGGGGGGGCCTAGTGGGAATTCACCCCTCCACTTT. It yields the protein CSARGGPSGNSPLHF.

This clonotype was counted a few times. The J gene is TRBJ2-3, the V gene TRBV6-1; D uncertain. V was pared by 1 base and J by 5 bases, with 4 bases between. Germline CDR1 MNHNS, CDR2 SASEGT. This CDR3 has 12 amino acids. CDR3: CASSEDRDTQYF. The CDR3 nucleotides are TGTGCCAGCAGTGAAGACAGAGATACGCAGTATTTT.

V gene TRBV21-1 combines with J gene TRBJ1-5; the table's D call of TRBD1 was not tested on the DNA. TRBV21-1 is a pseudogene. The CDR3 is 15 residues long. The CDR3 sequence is CASSKDPGHNQPQHF. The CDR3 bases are TGTGCCAGCAGCAAAGACCCGGGACACAATCAGCCCCAGCATTTT.

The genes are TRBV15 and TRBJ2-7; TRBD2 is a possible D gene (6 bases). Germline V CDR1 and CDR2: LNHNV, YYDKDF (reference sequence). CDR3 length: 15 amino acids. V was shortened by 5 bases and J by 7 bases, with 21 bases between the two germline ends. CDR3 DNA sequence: TGTGCCACCAGCCACCGACTAGATGGCTACAATGAGCAGTACTTC. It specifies CATSHRLDGYNEQYF.

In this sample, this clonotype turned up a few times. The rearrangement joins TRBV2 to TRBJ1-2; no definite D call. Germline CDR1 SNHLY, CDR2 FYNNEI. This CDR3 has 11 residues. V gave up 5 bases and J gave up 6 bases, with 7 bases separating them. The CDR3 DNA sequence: TGTGCCAGCAGTCGAGGGAATGGCTACACCTTC. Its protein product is CASSRGNGYTF.

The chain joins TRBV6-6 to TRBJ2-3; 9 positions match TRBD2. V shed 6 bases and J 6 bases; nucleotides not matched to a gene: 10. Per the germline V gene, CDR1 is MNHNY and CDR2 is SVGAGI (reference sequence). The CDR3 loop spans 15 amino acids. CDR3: CASRRRTSETDTQYF. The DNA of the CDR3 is TGTGCCAGCAGACGTCGGACTAGCGAGACGGATACGCAGTATTTT.

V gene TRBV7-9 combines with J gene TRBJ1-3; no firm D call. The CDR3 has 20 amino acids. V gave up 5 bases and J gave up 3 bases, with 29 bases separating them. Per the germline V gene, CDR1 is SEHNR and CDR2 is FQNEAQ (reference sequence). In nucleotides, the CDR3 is TGTGCCAGCAGCGGTCCAAGGTATATGGAGGACCCCCCAAATGGAAACACCATATATTTT. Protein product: CASSGPRYMEDPPNGNTIYF.

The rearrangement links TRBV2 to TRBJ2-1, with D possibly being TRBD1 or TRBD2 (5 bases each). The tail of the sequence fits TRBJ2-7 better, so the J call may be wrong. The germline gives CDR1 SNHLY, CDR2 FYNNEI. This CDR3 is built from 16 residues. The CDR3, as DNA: TGTGCCAGCAGTGGGGTTAAGGGACCCTCCTACAATGAGCAGTACTTC. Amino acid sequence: CASSGVKGPSYNEQYF.

CDR3 in DNA: TGCAGTGCTCTATACTTAGCGGGAGGCCCAGATACGCAGTATTTT. It translates to CSALYLAGGPDTQYF. The chain couples TRBV20-1 to TRBJ2-3, with TRBD2 matching 10 bases. Trimming at V came to 5 bases and at J to 4 bases, leaving 9 bases not matched to a gene. The V gene's germline CDR1 is DFQATT and CDR2 SNEGSKA (reference sequence). The CDR3 extends over 15 amino acids.

The CDR3: CAISEGDRYTEAFF. The CDR3 nucleotides are TGTGCCATCAGTGAAGGGGACAGATACACTGAAGCTTTCTTT. The chain has TRBV10-3 and TRBJ1-1, with TRBD1 identical over 7 bases. Germline V gene data show CDR1 as ENHRY and CDR2 as SYGVKD. With V trimmed by 3 bases and J by 3 bases, 4 bases remained unmatched. The CDR3 loop spans 14 amino acids.

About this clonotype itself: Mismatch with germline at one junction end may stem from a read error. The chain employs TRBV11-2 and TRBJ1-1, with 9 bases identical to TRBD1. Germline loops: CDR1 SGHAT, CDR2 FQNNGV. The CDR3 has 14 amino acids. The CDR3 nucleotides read TGCGCCAGCAGCTGGACAGGGGATAAGACTGAAGCTTTCTTT. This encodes CASSWTGDKTEAFF.

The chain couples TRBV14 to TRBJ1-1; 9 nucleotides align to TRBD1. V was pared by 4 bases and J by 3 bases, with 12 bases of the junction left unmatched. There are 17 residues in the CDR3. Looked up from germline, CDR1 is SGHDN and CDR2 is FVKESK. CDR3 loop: CASSRFGTGTGHTEAFF. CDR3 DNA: TGTGCCAGCAGCCGGTTCGGAACCGGGACAGGGCACACTGAAGCTTTCTTT. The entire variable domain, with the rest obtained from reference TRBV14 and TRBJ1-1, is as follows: EAGVTQFPSHSVIEKGQTVTLRCDPISGHDNLYWYRRVMGKEIKFLLHFVKESKQDESGMPNNRFLAERTGGTYSTLKVQPAELEDSGVYFCASSRFGTGTGHTEAFFGQGTRLTVV.

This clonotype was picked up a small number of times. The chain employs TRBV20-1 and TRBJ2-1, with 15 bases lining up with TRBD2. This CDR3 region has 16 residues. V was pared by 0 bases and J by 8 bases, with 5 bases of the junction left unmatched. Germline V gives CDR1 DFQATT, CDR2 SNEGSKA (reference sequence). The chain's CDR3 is CSARDSGTSGRHEQFF. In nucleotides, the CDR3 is TGCAGTGCTAGAGATTCCGGGACTAGCGGGAGGCATGAGCAGTTCTTC.

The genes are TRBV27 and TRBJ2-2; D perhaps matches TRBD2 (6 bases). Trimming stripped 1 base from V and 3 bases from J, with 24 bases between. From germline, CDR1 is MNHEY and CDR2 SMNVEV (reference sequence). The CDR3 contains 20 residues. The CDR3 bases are TGTGCCAGCAGTTTATTTGCGATCAGAACAGGCCCGGGGGACACCGGGGAGCTGTTTTTT. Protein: CASSLFAIRTGPGDTGELFF.